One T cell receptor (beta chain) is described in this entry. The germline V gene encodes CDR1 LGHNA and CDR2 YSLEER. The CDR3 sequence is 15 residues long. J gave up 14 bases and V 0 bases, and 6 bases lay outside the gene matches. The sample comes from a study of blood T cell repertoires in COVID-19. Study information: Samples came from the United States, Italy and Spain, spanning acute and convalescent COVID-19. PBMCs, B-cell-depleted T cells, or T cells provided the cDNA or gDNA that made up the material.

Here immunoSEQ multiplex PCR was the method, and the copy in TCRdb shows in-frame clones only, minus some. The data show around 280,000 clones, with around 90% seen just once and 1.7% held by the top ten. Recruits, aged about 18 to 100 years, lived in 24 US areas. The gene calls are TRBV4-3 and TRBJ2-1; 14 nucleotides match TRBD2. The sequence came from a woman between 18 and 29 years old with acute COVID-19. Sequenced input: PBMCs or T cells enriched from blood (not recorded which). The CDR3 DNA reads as TGCGCCAGCAGCCAAGACCCGGGACTAGCGGGAGCTGAGTTCTTC. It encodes CASSQDPGLAGAEFF.